This T cell receptor (beta chain) was recorded in a study of T cells in Graves' hyperthyroidism and ophthalmopathy. The CDR3 has 20 amino acids. Germline V CDR1 and CDR2: SGHNT, YENEEA. Unmatched junction bases numbered 12, after V lost 0 bases and J lost 1 base. Amplification targeted TCR beta CDR3 regions from RNA transcripts. An initial round of RT-PCR targeting the TCR CDR3 relied on the HTBI primer set. MiXCR, applied by TCRdb to the multiplex PCR reads, yields one record per CDR3 protein. The sample has about 700,000 distinct CDR3 sequences, 13% to 15% seen once. This clonotype appeared many times. Antigen: not known. Findings of the study overall: Blood held most thyroid clonotypes expanded above 0.001 frequency.

Clinicians diagnosed patients from clinical symptoms, serum thyroxine and TRAb, thyroid ultrasound and orbital computed tomography. The chain has TRBV11-3 and TRBJ2-1; 10 nucleotides align to TRBD2. Material for sequencing was blood. The clonotype was recovered from a young woman with Graves' hyperthyroidism. The CDR3 sequence is CASSLDLPLLAGRSYNEQFF. In nucleotides, the CDR3 is TGTGCCAGCAGCTTAGATTTGCCCCTACTAGCGGGACGTTCCTACAATGAGCAGTTCTTC.